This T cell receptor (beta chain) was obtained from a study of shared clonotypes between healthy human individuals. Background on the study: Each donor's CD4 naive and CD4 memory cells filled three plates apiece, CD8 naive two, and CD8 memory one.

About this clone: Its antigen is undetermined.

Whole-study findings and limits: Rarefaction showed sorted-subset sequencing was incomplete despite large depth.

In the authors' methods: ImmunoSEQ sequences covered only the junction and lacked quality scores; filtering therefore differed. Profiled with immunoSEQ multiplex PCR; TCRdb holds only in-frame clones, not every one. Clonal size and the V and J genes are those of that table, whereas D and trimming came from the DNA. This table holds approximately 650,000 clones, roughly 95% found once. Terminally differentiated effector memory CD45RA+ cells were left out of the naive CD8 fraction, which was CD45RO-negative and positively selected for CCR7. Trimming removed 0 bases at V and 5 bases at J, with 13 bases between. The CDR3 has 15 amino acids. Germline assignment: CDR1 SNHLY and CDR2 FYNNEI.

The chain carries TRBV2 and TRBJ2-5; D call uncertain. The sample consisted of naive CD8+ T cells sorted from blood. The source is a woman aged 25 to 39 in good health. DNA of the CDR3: TGTGCCAGCAGTGAAGCTCCAGGCATGGTGGAGACCCAGTACTTC. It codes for CASSEAPGMVETQYF.